The T cell receptor beta chain described here comes from a study of control samples from healthy donors and cancer patients. V lost 5 bases and J 0 bases, leaving 8 bases between the germline ends. The CDR3 runs 14 residues. In germline, CDR1 is LNHDA, CDR2 SQIVND (reference sequence). Only in-frame clones appear in the TCRdb table, and some are missing; sequencing was by immunoSEQ multiplex PCR. The table shows about 250,000 clones, with around 80% occurring only once. Material: PBMCs. This sequence originates from a woman aged 55-69 years with lung cancer. J is TRBJ2-1 and V is TRBV19; D not resolved. CDR3 coding DNA: TGTGCCAGTAGTCTCGGAGCCTCCTACAATGAGCAGTTCTTC. Translation gives CASSLGASYNEQFF.